These 12 T cell receptor beta chains came from one sample sequenced in a study of blood T cell repertoires in COVID-19. Data came from immunoSEQ multiplex PCR; TCRdb stores just in-frame clones and leaves some out. The profile shows approximately 80,000 clones, 60% to 85% of them singletons. The sequenced sample consisted of peripheral blood. The receptor set was obtained from a human donor in a cohort sampled during active COVID-19.

V and J are TRBV19 and TRBJ1-6; 9 nucleotides line up with TRBD1. Germline values: CDR1 LNHDA, CDR2 SQIVND (reference sequence). V gave up 3 bases and J gave up 10 bases; unmatched junction bases: 4. The CDR3 is made up of 14 amino acids. The CDR3 loop reads CASSIQDRGSPLHF. In nucleotides, the CDR3 is TGTGCCAGTAGTATTCAGGACAGGGGATCACCCCTCCACTTT.

The V gene is TRBV28, the J gene TRBJ1-6, with 8 bases lining up with TRBD1. CDR1 is MDHEN, CDR2 SYDVKM, per germline. The CDR3 is 17 amino acids. J gave up 7 bases and V 6 bases, and 14 bases lay outside the gene matches. CDR3 protein: CASSQLTGATFNSPLHF. CDR3 coding DNA: TGTGCCAGCAGCCAACTGACAGGGGCCACCTTCAATTCACCCCTCCACTTT.

V usage is TRBV6-5 and J usage is TRBJ2-1, with D possibly being TRBD1 (6 bases). The length of the CDR3 is 13 residues. From germline, CDR1 is MNHEY and CDR2 SVGAGI. Trimming stripped 8 bases from V and 4 bases from J, with 12 bases between. The CDR3 DNA reads as TGTGCCAGCGGACGGGACACTTACAATGAGCAGTTCTTC. This sequence encodes CASGRDTYNEQFF.

This chain joins TRBV7-2 and TRBJ1-5; a possible D gene is TRBD1 (5 bases). Germline loops: CDR1 SGHTA, CDR2 FQGNSA. Between the trimmed V and J ends, which lost 1 base and 0 bases, there was a span of 10 bases. The CDR3 is 16 amino acids. CDR3 nucleotides: TGTGCCAGCAGCTTAGGGGGCCAGCATAGCAATCAGCCCCAGCATTTT. The encoded protein is CASSLGGQHSNQPQHF.

The chain employs TRBV18 and TRBJ1-1, with 7 positions matching TRBD1. The CDR3 is made up of 15 amino acids. Germline V lookup: CDR1 KGHSH, CDR2 LQKENI. V lost 2 bases and J lost 1; bases outside the gene matches: 4. In DNA form, the CDR3 reads TGTGCCAGCTCACCAGACTACAGGGGGAACACTGAAGCTTTCTTT. This translates into CASSPDYRGNTEAFF.

V gene TRBV6-5 combines with J gene TRBJ1-5, with no clear D. The CDR3 sequence is 13 residues long. CDR1 MNHEY and CDR2 SVGAGI come from the germline V gene. V lost 6 bases and J 4 bases, leaving 10 bases between the germline ends. The DNA of the CDR3 is TGTGCCAGCAGGCTCGGGATTAATCAGCCCCAGCATTTT. Protein sequence: CASRLGINQPQHF.

The chain combines TRBV4-1 with TRBJ1-4, with a weak D call TRBD1 (6 bases). The CDR3 has 15 residues. CDR1 and CDR2 (germline): MGHRA, YSYEKL. Trimming took off 3 bases at V and 3 bases at J, with 11 bases between the two ends. The CDR3 spells CASSQADSSNEKLFF. The CDR3 bases are TGCGCCAGCAGCCAGGCGGACAGTTCTAATGAAAAACTGTTTTTT.

The chain couples TRBV2 to TRBJ2-7; D gene unclear. The CDR3 has 16 amino acids. The V gene lost 6 bases and the J gene lost 4 bases, with 22 bases spanning the gap. CDR1 is SNHLY, CDR2 FYNNEI, per germline. The CDR3, as DNA: TGTGCCAGCAGGTCGAGGAACTCCCCGACCTTATACGAGCAGTACGTC. The encoded protein is CASRSRNSPTLYEQYV.

This clone appeared a few times. This chain links TRBV3-1 (or the pseudogene TRBV3-2) with TRBJ1-2; 8 bases fit TRBD1. This CDR3 is 16 amino acids long. The germline gives CDR1 LGHDT, CDR2 YNNKEL (reference sequence). The trim removed 0 bases at V and 8 bases at J, leaving 11 bases unmatched. This CDR3 reads CASSQDTGQGSRGYTF. The CDR3 DNA sequence: TGTGCCAGCAGCCAAGATACAGGACAGGGATCAAGAGGCTACACCTTC.

The chain joins TRBV6-1 to TRBJ2-5; 12 positions agree with TRBD2. The germline V gene has CDR1 MNHNS and CDR2 SASEGT. The trim removed 3 bases at V and 0 bases at J, leaving 8 bases unmatched. The CDR3 consists of 18 residues. The CDR3 is CASSDELAGGANQETQYF. The CDR3 DNA follows: TGTGCCAGCAGTGATGAACTAGCGGGGGGTGCAAACCAAGAGACCCAGTACTTC.

The gene calls are TRBV9 and TRBJ2-3; 10 nucleotides agree with TRBD1. CDR1 and CDR2 (germline): SGDLS, YYNGEE. The CDR3 consists of 16 residues. V shed 4 bases and J 2 bases; nucleotides not matched to a gene: 7. The CDR3 loop is CASSRQGARVTDTQYF. For the CDR3, the DNA is TGTGCCAGCAGCAGACAGGGGGCGAGGGTCACAGATACGCAGTATTTT. Combining the CDR3 with reference TRBV9 and TRBJ2-3 gives the whole variable domain DSGVTQTPKHLITATGQRVTLRCSPRSGDLSVYWYQQSLDQGLQFLIQYYNGEERAKGNILERFSAQQFPDLHSELNLSSLELGDSALYFCASSRQGARVTDTQYFGPGTRLTVL.

This clone was counted between two and nine times. The gene calls are TRBV19 and TRBJ2-5, with 10 bases fitting TRBD2. The CDR3 is 15 residues long. The germline V gene has CDR1 LNHDA and CDR2 SQIVND (reference sequence). J lost 4 bases, V lost 6 bases, and 8 bases had no gene match. This chain's CDR3 is CASSPQRGGRETQYF. CDR3 coding DNA: TGTGCCAGTAGCCCTCAGCGGGGGGGCCGAGAGACCCAGTACTTC.